The clone carrying this T cell receptor (beta chain) was seen only a few times. Antigen unknown. The authors amplified TCR beta CDR3 regions, and they did so from RNA transcripts for repertoire sequencing. First-round RT-PCR relied on HTBI primers, and a second-round multiplex PCR came next. TCRdb fed the multiplex PCR reads into MiXCR, producing one record per CDR3 protein. The sample comprises 300,000 to 500,000 distinct CDR3 sequences, 15% to 17% of which are singletons, and about 7% rests with the top ten. The germline V and J ends were trimmed by 7 bases and 7 bases, with 27 bases remaining between them. This CDR3 is built from 17 residues. The germline V gene has CDR1 MNHEY and CDR2 SVGEGT. This sample was taken from a study of Graves' ophthalmopathy and Graves' hyperthyroidism. Study-level results: Blood also contained most of the expanded thyroid clonotypes above 0.001 frequency.

The sample consisted of peripheral blood. The chain combines TRBV6-2 or TRBV6-3 with TRBJ2-3; D tentatively fits TRBD1 or TRBD2 (5 bases each). The source of this sequence is a woman aged 18-30 years with stable Graves' hyperthyroidism. The CDR3 DNA is TGTGCCAGCATGTCTATCGGGCAGGGAGTAACAGGACATACGCAGTATTTT. Its protein product is CASMSIGQGVTGHTQYF.